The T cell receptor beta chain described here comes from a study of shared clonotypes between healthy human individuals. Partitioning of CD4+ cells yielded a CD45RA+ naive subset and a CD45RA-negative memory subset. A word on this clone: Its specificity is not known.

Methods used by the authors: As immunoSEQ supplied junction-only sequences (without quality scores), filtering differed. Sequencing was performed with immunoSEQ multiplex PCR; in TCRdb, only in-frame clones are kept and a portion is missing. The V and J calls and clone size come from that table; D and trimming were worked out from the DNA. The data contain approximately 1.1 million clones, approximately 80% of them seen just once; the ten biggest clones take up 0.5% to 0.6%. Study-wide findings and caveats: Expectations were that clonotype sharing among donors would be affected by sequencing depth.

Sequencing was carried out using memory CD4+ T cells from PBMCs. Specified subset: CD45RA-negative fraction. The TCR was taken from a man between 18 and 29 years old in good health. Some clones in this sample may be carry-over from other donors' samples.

The CDR3 sequence is CSAYPGQLNTEAFF. The CDR3 DNA reads TGCAGCGCTTACCCGGGACAGCTGAACACTGAAGCTTTCTTT. The genes are TRBV29-1 and TRBJ1-1, with 7 bases that match TRBD1. The CDR3 extends over 14 amino acids. After removal of 7 bases from V and 0 bases from J, the junction contained 8 bases not matched to a gene. The germline CDR1 and CDR2 sequences are SQVTM and ANQGSEA.